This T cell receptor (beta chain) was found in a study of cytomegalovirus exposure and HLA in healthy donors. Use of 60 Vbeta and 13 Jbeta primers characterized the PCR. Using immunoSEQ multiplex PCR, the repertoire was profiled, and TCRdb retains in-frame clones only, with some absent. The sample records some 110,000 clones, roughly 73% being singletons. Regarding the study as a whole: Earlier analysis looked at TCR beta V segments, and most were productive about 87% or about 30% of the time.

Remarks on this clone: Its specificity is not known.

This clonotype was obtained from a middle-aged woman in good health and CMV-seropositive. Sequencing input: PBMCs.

CDR3 DNA sequence: TGTGCCAGCAGCCCGGGACTACTCAAGAACAATGAGCAGTTCTTC. As protein: CASSPGLLKNNEQFF. This chain links TRBV28 with TRBJ2-1, with 7 positions matching TRBD2. Germline loops: CDR1 MDHEN, CDR2 SYDVKM. J gave up 5 bases and V 6 bases, and 10 bases lay outside the gene matches. The length of the CDR3 is 15 residues.